The sequence of this T cell receptor (beta chain) was determined in a study of sequential checkpoint blockade in melanoma. Study in general: Maintenance nivolumab came after either treatment sequence.

Assay: immunoSEQ multiplex PCR; the TCRdb copy retains only in-frame clones and omits some. This sample has 35,000 to 45,000 clones, with almost 85% found just once. Treatment meaning: randomized to nivolumab then ipilimumab (arm A) or the reverse (arm B). None of the patients previously received DNA-damaging chemotherapy. Live CD3+CD8+ CD19− CD56− cells were sorted from PBMCs. The CDR3 is made up of 13 amino acids. Germline values: CDR1 MNHEY, CDR2 SMNVEV (reference sequence). V was cut by 1 base and J by 4 bases, with 6 bases left in between. The sequence came from a human donor with melanoma. V is TRBV27 and J is TRBJ2-3; D remains unclear. The sequencing here drew on CD8+ T cells sorted from blood (inferred from file names), taken from a patient given nivolumab and ipilimumab in sequence. The CDR3 DNA reads as TGTGCCAGCAGTTTATTGTTCGCAGATACGCAGTATTTT. Amino acid sequence: CASSLLFADTQYF.